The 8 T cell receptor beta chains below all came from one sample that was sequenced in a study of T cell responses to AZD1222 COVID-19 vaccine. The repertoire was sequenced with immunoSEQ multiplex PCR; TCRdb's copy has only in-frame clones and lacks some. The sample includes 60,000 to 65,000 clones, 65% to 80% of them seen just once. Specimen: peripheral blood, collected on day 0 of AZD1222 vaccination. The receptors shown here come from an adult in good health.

The CDR3 protein is CASTRTGANTIYF. Here the CDR3 DNA reads TGTGCCAGCACCCGGACAGGGGCGAACACCATATATTTT. This chain joins TRBV13 and TRBJ1-3, with 9 bases lining up with TRBD1. Trimming removed 7 bases from V and 7 bases from J; junction bases left unmatched: 5. The CDR3 covers 13 residues. CDR1 and CDR2 (germline): PRHDT, FYEKMQ (reference sequence).

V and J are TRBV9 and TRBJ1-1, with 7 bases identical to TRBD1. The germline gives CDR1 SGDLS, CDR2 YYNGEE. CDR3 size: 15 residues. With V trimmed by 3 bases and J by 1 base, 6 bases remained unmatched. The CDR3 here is CASSARDSWNTEAFF. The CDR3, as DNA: TGTGCCAGCAGCGCCCGGGACAGTTGGAACACTGAAGCTTTCTTT.

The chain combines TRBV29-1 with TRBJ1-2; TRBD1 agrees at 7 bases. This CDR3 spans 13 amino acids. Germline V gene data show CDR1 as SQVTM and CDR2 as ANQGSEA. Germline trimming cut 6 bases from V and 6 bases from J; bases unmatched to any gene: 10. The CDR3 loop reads CSVPLQGKHGYTF. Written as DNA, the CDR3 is TGCAGCGTGCCCCTACAGGGGAAGCATGGCTACACCTTC.

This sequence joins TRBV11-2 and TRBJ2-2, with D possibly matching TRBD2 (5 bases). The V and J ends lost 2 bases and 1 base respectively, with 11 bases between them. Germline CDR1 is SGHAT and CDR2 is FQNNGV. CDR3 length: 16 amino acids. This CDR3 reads CASSLLTTWNTGELFF. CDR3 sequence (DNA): TGTGCCAGCAGCTTACTGACTACCTGGAACACCGGGGAGCTGTTTTTT. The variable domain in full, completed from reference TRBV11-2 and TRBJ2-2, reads EAGVAQSPRYKIIEKRQSVAFWCNPISGHATLYWYQQILGQGPKLLIQFQNNGVVDDSQLPKDRFSAERLKGVDSTLKIQPAKLEDSAVYLCASSLLTTWNTGELFFGEGSRLTVL.

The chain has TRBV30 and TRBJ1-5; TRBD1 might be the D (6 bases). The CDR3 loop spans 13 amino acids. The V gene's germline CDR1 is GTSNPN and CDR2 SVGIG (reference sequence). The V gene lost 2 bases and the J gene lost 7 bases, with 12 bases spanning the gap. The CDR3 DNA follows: TGTGCCTGGAGTCCAGGACAGTACCAGCCCCAGCATTTT. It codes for CAWSPGQYQPQHF.

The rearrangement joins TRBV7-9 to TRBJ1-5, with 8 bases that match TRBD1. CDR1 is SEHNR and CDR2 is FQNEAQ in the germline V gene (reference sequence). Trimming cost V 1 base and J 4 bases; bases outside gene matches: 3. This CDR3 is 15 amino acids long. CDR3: CASSLGTGLNQPQHF. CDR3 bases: TGTGCCAGCAGCTTAGGGACAGGGTTGAATCAGCCCCAGCATTTT.

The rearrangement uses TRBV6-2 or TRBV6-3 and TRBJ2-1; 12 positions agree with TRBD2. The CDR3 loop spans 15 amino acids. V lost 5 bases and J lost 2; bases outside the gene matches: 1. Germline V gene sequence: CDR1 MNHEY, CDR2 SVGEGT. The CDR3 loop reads CASSRLAGAYNEQFF. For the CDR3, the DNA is TGTGCCAGCAGTAGACTAGCGGGGGCCTACAATGAGCAGTTCTTC.

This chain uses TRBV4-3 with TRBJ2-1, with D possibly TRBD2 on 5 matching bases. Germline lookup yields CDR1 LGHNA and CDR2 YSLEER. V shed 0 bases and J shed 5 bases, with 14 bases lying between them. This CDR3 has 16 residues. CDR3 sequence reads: CASSQDSASTDNEQFF. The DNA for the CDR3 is TGCGCCAGCAGCCAAGATTCGGCTAGCACCGACAATGAGCAGTTCTTC.